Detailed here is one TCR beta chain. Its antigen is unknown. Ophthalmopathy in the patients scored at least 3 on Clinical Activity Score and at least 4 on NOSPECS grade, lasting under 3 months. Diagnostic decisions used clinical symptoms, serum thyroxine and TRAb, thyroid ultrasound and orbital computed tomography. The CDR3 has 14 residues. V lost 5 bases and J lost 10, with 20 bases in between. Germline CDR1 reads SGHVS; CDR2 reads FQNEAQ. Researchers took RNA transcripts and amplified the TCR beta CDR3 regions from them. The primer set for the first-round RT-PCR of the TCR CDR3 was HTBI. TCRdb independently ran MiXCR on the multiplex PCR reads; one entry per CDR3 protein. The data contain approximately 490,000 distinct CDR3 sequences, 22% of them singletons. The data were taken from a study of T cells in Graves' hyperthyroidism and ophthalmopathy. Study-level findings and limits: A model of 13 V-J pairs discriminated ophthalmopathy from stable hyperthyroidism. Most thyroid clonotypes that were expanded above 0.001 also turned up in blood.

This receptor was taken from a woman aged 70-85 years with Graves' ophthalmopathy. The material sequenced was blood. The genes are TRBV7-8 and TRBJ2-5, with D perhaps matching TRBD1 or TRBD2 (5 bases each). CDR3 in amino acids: CASSPRDPSLRQYF. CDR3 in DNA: TGTGCCAGCAGCCCCCGGGACCCGAGTCTCCGCCAGTACTTC. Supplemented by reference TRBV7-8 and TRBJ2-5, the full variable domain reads GAGVSQSPRYKVAKRGQDVALRCDPISGHVSLFWYQQALGQGPEFLTYFQNEAQLDKSGLPSDRFFAERPEGSVSTLKIQRTQQEDSAVYLCASSPRDPSLRQYFGPGTRLLVL.